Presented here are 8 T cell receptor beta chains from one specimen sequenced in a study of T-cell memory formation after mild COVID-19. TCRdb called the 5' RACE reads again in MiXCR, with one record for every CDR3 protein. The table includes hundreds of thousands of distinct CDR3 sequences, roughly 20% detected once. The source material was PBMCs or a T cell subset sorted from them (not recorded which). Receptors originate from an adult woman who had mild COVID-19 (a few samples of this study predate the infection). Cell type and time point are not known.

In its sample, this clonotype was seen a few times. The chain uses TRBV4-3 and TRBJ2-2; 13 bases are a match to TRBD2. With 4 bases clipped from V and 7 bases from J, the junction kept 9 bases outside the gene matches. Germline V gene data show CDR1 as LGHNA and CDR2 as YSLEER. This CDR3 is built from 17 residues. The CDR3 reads CASSRGLAGDYSGELFF. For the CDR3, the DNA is TGCGCCAGCAGCCGCGGACTAGCGGGAGACTATAGCGGGGAGCTGTTTTTT.

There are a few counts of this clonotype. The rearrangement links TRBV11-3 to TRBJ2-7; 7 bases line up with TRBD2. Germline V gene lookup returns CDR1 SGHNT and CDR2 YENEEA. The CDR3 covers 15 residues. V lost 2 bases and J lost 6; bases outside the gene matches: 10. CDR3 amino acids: CASSLRTGGMSEQYF. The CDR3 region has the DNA TGTGCCAGCAGCTTAAGAACGGGAGGAATGAGCGAGCAGTACTTC.

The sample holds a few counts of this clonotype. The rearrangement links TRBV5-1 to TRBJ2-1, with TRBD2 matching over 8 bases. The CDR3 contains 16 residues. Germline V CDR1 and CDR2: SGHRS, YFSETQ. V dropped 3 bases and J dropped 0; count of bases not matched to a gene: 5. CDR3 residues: CASSSGTRSSYNEQFF. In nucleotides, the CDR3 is TGCGCCAGCAGCTCCGGGACTAGGAGCTCCTACAATGAGCAGTTCTTC.

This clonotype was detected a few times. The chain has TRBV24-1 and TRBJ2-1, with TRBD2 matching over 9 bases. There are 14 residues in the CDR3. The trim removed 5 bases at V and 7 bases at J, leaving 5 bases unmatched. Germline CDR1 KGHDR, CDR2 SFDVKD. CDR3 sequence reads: CATSVGTSRNEQFF. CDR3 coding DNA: TGTGCCACCAGTGTCGGGACTAGCCGGAATGAGCAGTTCTTC.

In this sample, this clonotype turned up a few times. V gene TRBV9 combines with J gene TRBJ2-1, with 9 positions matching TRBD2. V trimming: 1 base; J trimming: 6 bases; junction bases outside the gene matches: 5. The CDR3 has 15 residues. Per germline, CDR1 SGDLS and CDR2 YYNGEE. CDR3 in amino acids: CASSVTSGGINEQFF. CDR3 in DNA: TGTGCCAGCAGCGTAACCAGCGGGGGGATCAATGAGCAGTTCTTC.

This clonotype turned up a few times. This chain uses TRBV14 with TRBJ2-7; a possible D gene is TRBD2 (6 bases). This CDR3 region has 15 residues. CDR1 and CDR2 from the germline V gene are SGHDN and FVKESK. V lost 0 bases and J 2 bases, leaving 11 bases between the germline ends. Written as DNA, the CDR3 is TGTGCCAGCAGCCAAGATGTGCGGGGAACCTACGAGCAGTACTTC. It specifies CASSQDVRGTYEQYF.

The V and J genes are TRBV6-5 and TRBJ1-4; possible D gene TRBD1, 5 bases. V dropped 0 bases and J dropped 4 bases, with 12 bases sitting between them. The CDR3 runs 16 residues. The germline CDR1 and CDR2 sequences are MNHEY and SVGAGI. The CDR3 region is CASSYSTDIRNEKLFF. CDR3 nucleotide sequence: TGTGCCAGCAGTTACTCGACGGACATACGTAATGAAAAACTGTTTTTT.

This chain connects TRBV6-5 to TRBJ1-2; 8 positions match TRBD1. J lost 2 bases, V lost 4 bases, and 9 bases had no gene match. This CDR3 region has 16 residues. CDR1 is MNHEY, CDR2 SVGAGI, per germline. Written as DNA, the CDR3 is TGTGCCAGCAGTTCCCCCGACAGGGGTGGGAACTATGGCTACACCTTC. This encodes CASSSPDRGGNYGYTF.